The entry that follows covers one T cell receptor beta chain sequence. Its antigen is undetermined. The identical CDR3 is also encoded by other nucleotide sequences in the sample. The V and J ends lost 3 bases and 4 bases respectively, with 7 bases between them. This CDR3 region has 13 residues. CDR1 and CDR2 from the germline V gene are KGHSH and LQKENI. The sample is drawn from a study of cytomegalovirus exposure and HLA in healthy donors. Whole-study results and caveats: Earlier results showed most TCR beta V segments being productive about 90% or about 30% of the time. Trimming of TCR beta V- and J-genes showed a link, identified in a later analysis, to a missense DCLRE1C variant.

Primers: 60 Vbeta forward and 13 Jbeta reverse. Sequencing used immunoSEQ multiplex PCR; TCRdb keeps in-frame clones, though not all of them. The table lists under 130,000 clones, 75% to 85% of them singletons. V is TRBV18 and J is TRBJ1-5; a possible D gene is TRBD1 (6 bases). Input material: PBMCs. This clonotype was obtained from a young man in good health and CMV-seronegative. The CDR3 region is CASSPGQNQPQHF. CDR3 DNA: TGTGCCAGCTCACCCGGACAGAATCAGCCCCAGCATTTT.